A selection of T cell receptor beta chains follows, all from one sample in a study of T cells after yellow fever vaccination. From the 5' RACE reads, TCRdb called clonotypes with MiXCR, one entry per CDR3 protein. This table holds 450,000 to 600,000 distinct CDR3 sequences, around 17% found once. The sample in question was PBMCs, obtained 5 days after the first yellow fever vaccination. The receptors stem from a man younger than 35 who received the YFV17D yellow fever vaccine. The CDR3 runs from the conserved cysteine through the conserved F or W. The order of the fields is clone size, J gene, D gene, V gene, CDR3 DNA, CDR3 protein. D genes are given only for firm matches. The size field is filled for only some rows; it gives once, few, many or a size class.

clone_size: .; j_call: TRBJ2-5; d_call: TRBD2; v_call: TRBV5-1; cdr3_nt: TGCGCCAGCAGCTTGGGCCTAGCGGAACCGATGACCCAGTACTTC; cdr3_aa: CASSLGLAEPMTQYF
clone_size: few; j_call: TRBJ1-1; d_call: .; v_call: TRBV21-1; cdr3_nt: TGTGCCAGCAGCGGAAGGCCGGGCACCACTGAAGCTTTCTTT; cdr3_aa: CASSGRPGTTEAFF
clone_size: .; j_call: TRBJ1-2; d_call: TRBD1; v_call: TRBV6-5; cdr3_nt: TGTGCCAGCAGTAACCGGCTAGGGACAGACTATGGCTACACCTTC; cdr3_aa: CASSNRLGTDYGYTF
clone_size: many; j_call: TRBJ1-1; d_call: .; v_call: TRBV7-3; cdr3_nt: TGTGCCAGCAGCTTGTTCCAGAACACTGAAGCTTTCTTT; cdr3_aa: CASSLFQNTEAFF
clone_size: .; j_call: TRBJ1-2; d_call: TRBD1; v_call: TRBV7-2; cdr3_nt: TGTGCCAGCAGCTTAGCGACAGGGGTCGGCTATGGCTACACCTTC; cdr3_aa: CASSLATGVGYGYTF
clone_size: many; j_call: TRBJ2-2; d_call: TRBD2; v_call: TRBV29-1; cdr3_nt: TGCAGCGTTAGCGGGGGGGTGCTCACCGGGGAGCTGTTTTTT; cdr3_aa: CSVSGGVLTGELFF
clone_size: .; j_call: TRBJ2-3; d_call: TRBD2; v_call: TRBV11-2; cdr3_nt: TGTGCCAGCAGCTTAATTTCTAGCGGGGCCACAGATACGCAGTATTTT; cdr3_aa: CASSLISSGATDTQYF
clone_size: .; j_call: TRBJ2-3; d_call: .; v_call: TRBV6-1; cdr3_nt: TGTGCCAGCAGGTCTGGGGGGCAGGGCGTGACAGATACGCAGTATTTT; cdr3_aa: CASRSGGQGVTDTQYF
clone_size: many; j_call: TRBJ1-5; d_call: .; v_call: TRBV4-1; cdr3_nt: TGCGCCAGCAGCCAAGATGGGGCAGGGAGGCAGCCCCAGCATTTT; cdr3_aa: CASSQDGAGRQPQHF
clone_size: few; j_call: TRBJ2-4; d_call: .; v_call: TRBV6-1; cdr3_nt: TGTGCCAGCACCAGGAAAGGGGGGGCGGGGATTCAGTACTTC; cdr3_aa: CASTRKGGAGIQYF
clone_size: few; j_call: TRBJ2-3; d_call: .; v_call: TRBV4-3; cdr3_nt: TGCGCCAGCAGCCCGCGAGACACCGCGCTGTTCACAGATACGCAGTATTTT; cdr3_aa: CASSPRDTALFTDTQYF
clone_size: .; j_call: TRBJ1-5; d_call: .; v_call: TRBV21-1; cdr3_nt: TGTGCCAGCAGCAATGGACTCAGGGGGCTCCACCGCAATCAGCCCCAGCATTTT; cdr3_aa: CASSNGLRGLHRNQPQHF
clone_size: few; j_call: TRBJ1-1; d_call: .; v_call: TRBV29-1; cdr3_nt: TGCAGCGTTTTTGAGGTCGTCCCCGGGGCCACTGAAGCTTTCTTT; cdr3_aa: CSVFEVVPGATEAFF
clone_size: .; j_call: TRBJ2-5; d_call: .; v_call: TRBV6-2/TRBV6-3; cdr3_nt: TGTGCCAGCAGTTACGGGTCAGGGGTCTGGGAGACCCAGTACTTC; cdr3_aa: CASSYGSGVWETQYF
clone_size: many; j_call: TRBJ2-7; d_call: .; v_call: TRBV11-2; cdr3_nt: TGTGCCAGCAGCCCTAGGGTCGTAAGAGAGTACTTC; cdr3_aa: CASSPRVVREYF
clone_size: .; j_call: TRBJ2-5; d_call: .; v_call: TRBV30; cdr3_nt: TGTGCCTGGAGTCCCCCGCCGGGAATCCAAGAGACCCAGTACTTC; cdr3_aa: CAWSPPPGIQETQYF
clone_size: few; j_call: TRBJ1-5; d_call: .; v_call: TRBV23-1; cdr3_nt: TGCGCCAGCAGTCAAGCCCTGAGGCGCAGGGACGATAGCAATCAGCCCCAGCATTTT; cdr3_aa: CASSQALRRRDDSNQPQHF
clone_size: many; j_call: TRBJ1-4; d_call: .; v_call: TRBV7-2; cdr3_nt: TGTGCCAGCAGCTTACGGTCAACTAATGAAAAACTGTTTTTT; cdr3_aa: CASSLRSTNEKLFF
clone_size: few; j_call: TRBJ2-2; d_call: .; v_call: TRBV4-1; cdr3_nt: TGCGCCAGCAGCTGGCGACCGTTTAACACCGGGGAGCTGTTTTTT; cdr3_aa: CASSWRPFNTGELFF
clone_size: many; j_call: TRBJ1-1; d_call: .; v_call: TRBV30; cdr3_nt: TGTGCCTGGAGTGTTCAGGGGCGGAGGGCTGAAGCTTTCTTT; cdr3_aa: CAWSVQGRRAEAFF
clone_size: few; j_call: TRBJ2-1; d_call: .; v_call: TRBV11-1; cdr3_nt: TGTGCCAGCAGCTTAGGCCACGGTAATGAGCAGTTCTTC; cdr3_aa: CASSLGHGNEQFF
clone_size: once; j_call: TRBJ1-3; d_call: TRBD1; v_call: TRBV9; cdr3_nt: TGTGCCAGCAGCACGGGACAGGGGCTATCTGGAAACACCATATATTTT; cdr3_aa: CASSTGQGLSGNTIYF
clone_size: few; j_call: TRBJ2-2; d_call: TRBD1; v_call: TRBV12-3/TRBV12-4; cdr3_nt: TGTGCCAGCAGTACCCGACAGGGAAACGGGGAGCTGTTTTTT; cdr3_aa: CASSTRQGNGELFF
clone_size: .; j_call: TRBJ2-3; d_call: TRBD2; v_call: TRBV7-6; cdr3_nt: TGTGCCAGCAGCTTAGTGCAGCGGGGGGGCCTGTTTAGCACAGATACGCAGTATTTT; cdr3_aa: CASSLVQRGGLFSTDTQYF
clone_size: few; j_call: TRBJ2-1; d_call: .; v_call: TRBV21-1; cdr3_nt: TGTGCCAGCAGCCTCAAAGGGATAGGGGCCCCTTACAATGAGCAGTTCTTC; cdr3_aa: CASSLKGIGAPYNEQFF
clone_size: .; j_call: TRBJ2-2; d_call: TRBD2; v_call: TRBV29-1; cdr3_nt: TGCAGCGGCGGGGGGGCGGGCACCGGGGAGCTGTTTTTT; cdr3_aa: CSGGGAGTGELFF
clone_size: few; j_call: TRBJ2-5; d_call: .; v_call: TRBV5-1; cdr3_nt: TGCGCCAGCAGCTTGGATAGCGCCGGAGAAGAGACCCAGTACTTC; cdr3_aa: CASSLDSAGEETQYF
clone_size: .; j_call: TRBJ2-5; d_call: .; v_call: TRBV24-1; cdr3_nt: TGTGCCACCAGCGCCCTTCATAGGCCGACCCAGTACTTC; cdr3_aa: CATSALHRPTQYF
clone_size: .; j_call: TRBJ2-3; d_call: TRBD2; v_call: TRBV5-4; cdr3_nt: TGTGCCAGCAGTAAAACTCTAGCGGAGGTCGCAGATACGCAGTATTTT; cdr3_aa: CASSKTLAEVADTQYF
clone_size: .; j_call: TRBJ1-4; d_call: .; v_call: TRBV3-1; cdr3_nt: TGTGCCAGCAGCCAAGGGGGCACAACTAATGAAAAACTGTTTTTT; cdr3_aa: CASSQGGTTNEKLFF
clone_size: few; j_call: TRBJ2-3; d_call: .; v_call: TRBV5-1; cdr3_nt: TGCGCCAGCAGCTTGGAGACCGCCACAGATACGCAGTATTTT; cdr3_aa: CASSLETATDTQYF
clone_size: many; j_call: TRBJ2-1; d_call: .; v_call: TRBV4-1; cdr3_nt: TGCGCCAGCAGCCAAGACTCCTTTCCGGGTCCTGAGCAGTTCTTC; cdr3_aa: CASSQDSFPGPEQFF
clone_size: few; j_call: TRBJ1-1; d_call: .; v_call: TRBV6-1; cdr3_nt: TGTGCCAGCGGGATATCGGGGTCCACTGAAGCTTTCTTT; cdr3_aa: CASGISGSTEAFF
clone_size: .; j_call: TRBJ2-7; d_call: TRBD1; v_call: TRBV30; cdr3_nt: TGTGCCTGGTGGACAGGCAGCTCCTACGAGCAGTACTTC; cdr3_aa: CAWWTGSSYEQYF
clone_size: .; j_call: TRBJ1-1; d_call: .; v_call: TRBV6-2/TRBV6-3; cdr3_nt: TGTGCCAGCACCCCTTGGTTTGGGGGGCAGCACACTGAAGCTTTCTTT; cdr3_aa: CASTPWFGGQHTEAFF
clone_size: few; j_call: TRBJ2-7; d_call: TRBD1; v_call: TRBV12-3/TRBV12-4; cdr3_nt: TGTGCCAGCAGTGTGGCCGGGACAGGGGGCTACGAGCAGTACTTC; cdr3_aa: CASSVAGTGGYEQYF
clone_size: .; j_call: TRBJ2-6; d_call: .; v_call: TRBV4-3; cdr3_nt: TGCGCCAGCAGCCAAGATCCAGGGTTCACTGGGGCCAACGTCCTGACTTTC; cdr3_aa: CASSQDPGFTGANVLTF
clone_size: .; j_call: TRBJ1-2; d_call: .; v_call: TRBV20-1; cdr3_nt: TGCAGTGCTAGAGTGGAAGGTTCGTGGAGGGGCTACACCTTC; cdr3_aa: CSARVEGSWRGYTF
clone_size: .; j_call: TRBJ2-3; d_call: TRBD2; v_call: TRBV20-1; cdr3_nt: TGCAGTGCTAGAGATCGGCGGGGGGGCCCAGATACGCAGTATTTT; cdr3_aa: CSARDRRGGPDTQYF
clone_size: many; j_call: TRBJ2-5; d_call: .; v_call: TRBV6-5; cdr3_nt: TGTGCCAGCACTTGGGCCTCTCAGCAAGAGACCCAGTACTTC; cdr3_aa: CASTWASQQETQYF
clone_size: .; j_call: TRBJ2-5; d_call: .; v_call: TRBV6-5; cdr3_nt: TGTGCCAGCAGTTACTCGATGAGGGGGGCAGAGACCCAGTACTTC; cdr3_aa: CASSYSMRGAETQYF
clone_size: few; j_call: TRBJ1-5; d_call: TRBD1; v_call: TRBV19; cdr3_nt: TGTGCCAGTAGTATCCTACAGGGGGCGGCTCAGCCCCAGCATTTT; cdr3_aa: CASSILQGAAQPQHF
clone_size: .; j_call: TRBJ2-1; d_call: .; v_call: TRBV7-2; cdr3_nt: TGTGCCAGCAGTTCTGGTCGCCAGTCGTACAATGAGCAGTTCTTC; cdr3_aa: CASSSGRQSYNEQFF
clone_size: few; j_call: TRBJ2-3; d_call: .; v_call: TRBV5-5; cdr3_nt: TGTGCCAGCACCTCCCCGGGGCGCGCACGGACCGATACGCAGTATTTT; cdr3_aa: CASTSPGRARTDTQYF
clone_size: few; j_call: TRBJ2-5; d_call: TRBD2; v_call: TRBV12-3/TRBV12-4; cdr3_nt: TGTGCCAGCAGTCTAGCGGGGGGCTCTGCGGAGACCCAGTACTTC; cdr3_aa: CASSLAGGSAETQYF